This entry lists 26 T cell receptor beta chains sequenced from one sample in a study of T cell clonality in common variable immunodeficiency. These receptors lack a known antigen. Profiling relied on immunoSEQ multiplex PCR, and the TCRdb table lists in-frame clones only, not all of them. The profile covers fewer than 35,000 clones, none occurring a single time. Overall study findings and caveats: Common variable immunodeficiency TCR beta sequences reportedly had fewer deletions and N-nucleotide insertions.

Sequences were obtained from peripheral blood mononuclear cells. Receptors were obtained from a human donor with common variable immunodeficiency.

This clone appeared many times. The CDR3: CASSDSAGGLNEQFF. CDR3 bases read: TGTGCCAGCAGTGACTCAGCGGGGGGGCTCAATGAG. The V call is TRBV6-4, the J call TRBJ2-1, with 10 bases identical to TRBD2. The read ends 3 residues early relative to the CDR3; the germline J gene fills the gap. The CDR3 is made up of 15 amino acids. Unmatched junction bases numbered 2, after V lost 0 bases and J lost 6 bases. The germline V gene encodes CDR1 MRHNA and CDR2 SNTAGT.

This clone turned up a few times. The read finishes 3 residues shy of the CDR3 end, and the germline J gene is used to complete it. The chain employs TRBV30 and TRBJ2-7, with D possibly called TRBD1 or TRBD2 (5 bases each). This CDR3 comprises 13 residues. With 4 bases removed from V and 6 bases from J, the gap between germline ends came to 16 bases. CDR1 is GTSNPN, CDR2 SVGIG, per germline (reference sequence). The CDR3 DNA, read in part, is TGTGCCTGGAAGAGGGGTCAGGACCTCGAG. It yields the protein CAWKRGQDLE. The whole CDR3 sequence is CAWKRGQDLEQYF.

A word on this clone: Read sequence stops 3 residues before the CDR3 end, and the germline J gene provides the missing end. The genes are TRBV6-2 or TRBV6-3 and TRBJ1-1; 8 positions match TRBD1. The germline V gene encodes CDR1 MNHEY and CDR2 SVGEGT. CDR3 size: 14 residues. Trimming removed 2 bases from V and 4 bases from J; junction bases left unmatched: 3. The CDR3 bases that were read are TGTGCCAGCAGTTACAGACAGGGGCCCACTGAA. Its translation: CASSYRQGPTE. The entire CDR3 sequence reads CASSYRQGPTEAFF.

Concerning this clone: The CDR3 end is not reached by the read, which stops 3 residues before it; the germline J gene fills it in. The chain uses TRBV5-6 and TRBJ2-1, with 9 bases matching TRBD2. The CDR3 is 15 amino acids. Trimming removed 5 bases from V and 5 bases from J; junction bases left unmatched: 8. CDR1 is SGHDT and CDR2 is YYEEEE in the germline V gene. Here the CDR3 reads CASRSGAGGHNEQFF. Incomplete CDR3 DNA: TGTGCCAGCAGGTCCGGAGCGGGGGGACACAATGAG. Looking up the rest from reference TRBV5-6 and TRBJ2-1 gives the full variable domain: DAGVTQSPTHLIKTRGQQVTLRCSPKSGHDTVSWYQQALGQGPQFIFQYYEEEERQRGNFPDRFSGHQFPNYSSELNVNALLLGDSALYLCASRSGAGGHNEQFFGPGTRLTVL.

This clone was picked up many times. This CDR3 reads CSVEGPGGMNTEAFF. The part of the CDR3 DNA that was read is TGCAGCGTTGAAGGGCCGGGTGGCATGAACACTGAA. V is TRBV29-1 and J is TRBJ1-1, with unresolved D. The CDR3 end falls 3 residues outside the read, so it is completed with the germline J gene. Germline V gene lookup returns CDR1 SQVTM and CDR2 ANQGSEA. Trimming left V 1 base short and J 0 bases short, with 12 bases between. This CDR3 is built from 15 residues.

There are a few counts of this clone. The CDR3: CASKFMLAGTQYF. CDR3 DNA, as far as it was read: TGTGCCAGCAAATTTATGCTAGCGGGGACC. V usage is TRBV2 and J usage is TRBJ2-5; 8 nucleotides line up with TRBD2. The CDR3 is cut off 3 residues early in the read; its end comes from the germline J gene. Losses at the gene ends were 7 bases for V and 7 bases for J; bases not matched to a gene: 8. This CDR3 comprises 13 residues. Germline V gene sequence: CDR1 SNHLY, CDR2 FYNNEI.

This clone was observed a few times. Read sequence stops 3 residues before the CDR3 end, and the germline J gene provides the missing end. This chain links TRBV6-2 or TRBV6-3 with TRBJ1-5, with 9 bases that match TRBD1. The CDR3 loop spans 15 amino acids. From germline, CDR1 is MNHEY and CDR2 SVGEGT. V lost 2 bases, J lost 8 bases, and 7 bases stayed unmatched. The CDR3 sequence: CASSYPDRGRKPQHF. The CDR3 DNA, read in part, is TGTGCCAGCAGTTACCCCGACAGGGGGAGAAAGCCC.

Worth noting for this clone: The sequenced fragment ends 3 residues before the CDR3 boundary, so the rest is inferred from the germline J gene. The chain combines TRBV5-6 with TRBJ1-1, with D tentatively TRBD1 (5 bases). With 3 bases removed from V and 0 bases from J, the gap between germline ends came to 9 bases. This CDR3 region has 14 residues. The germline CDR1 and CDR2 sequences are SGHDT and YYEEEE. The CDR3 sequence is CASSWGGMNTEAFF. CDR3 DNA (partial): TGTGCCAGCAGCTGGGGGGGGATGAACACTGAA.

This clone appeared a few times. Read data end 3 residues before the CDR3 end; the end is taken from the germline J gene. This chain links TRBV25-1 with TRBJ2-3; TRBD2 matches at 7 bases. Trimming cost V 2 bases and J 3 bases; bases outside gene matches: 8. The CDR3 is 16 amino acids. Looked up from germline, CDR1 is MGHDK and CDR2 is SYGVNS. The CDR3 bases that were read are TGTGCCAGCAGTGAAGGGTTTGGGGGGGGGACAGATACG. Amino acid sequence: CASSEGFGGGTDT. The CDR3, in full, reads CASSEGFGGGTDTQYF.

In this sample, this clone turned up a few times. The read ends 3 residues early relative to the CDR3; the germline J gene fills the gap. This chain links TRBV19 with TRBJ1-4; maybe TRBD1 (5 bases). The CDR3 totals 16 residues. CDR1 LNHDA and CDR2 SQIVND come from the germline V gene (reference sequence). The V end lost 5 bases, the J end lost 8 bases, and 21 bases lay between the germline ends. The sequenced CDR3 bases are TGTGCCAGTAGTCCTACGGGGGTCAGCGGCTCCGAAAAA. This sequence encodes CASSPTGVSGSEK. The CDR3 in full is CASSPTGVSGSEKLFF.

As to this clone: With the read ending 3 residues before the CDR3 end, the germline J gene is used to fill in that end. The rearrangement uses TRBV6-1 and TRBJ1-1; D is unresolved. The CDR3 covers 16 residues. V lost 4 bases to trimming and J lost 1 base, with 16 bases between them. Germline CDR1 is MNHNS and CDR2 is SASEGT. CDR3: CASSVSLEGWNTEAFF. CDR3 bases read: TGTGCCAGCAGTGTTTCCCTCGAAGGCTGGAACACTGAA.

This clone has only a few counts. The sequenced CDR3 bases are TGTGCCAGCAGCTCAAGAATACAGGCCACTTCACCC. It is translated as CASSSRIQATSP. The entire CDR3 is CASSSRIQATSPLHF. The chain links TRBV7-9 to TRBJ1-6, with a weak D call TRBD1 (5 bases). The read halts 3 residues ahead of the CDR3 end, with the missing end drawn from the germline J gene. V lost 4 bases to trimming and J lost 9 bases, with 16 bases between them. From germline, CDR1 is SEHNR and CDR2 FQNEAQ (reference sequence). This CDR3 has 15 amino acids.

With regard to this clone: The CDR3 is cut off 3 residues early in the read; its end comes from the germline J gene. The chain combines TRBV6-8 with TRBJ1-2, with unresolved D. Germline-derived CDR1 and CDR2 are MNHGY and SAAAGT. Trimming took off 4 bases at V and 4 bases at J, with 19 bases between the two ends. This CDR3 has 16 residues. CDR3 residues: CASSFLLLRQAYGYTF. Partial CDR3 DNA: TGTGCCAGCAGTTTCCTCCTACTTCGACAAGCCTATGGC.

In its sample, this clone was seen a few times. The CDR3 end falls 3 residues outside the read, so it is completed with the germline J gene. The chain recombines TRBV19 with TRBJ2-7; D gene uncertain. The CDR3 consists of 13 residues. Looked up from germline, CDR1 is LNHDA and CDR2 is SQIVND (reference sequence). The V and J ends lost 2 bases and 6 bases respectively, with 11 bases between them. The CDR3 protein is CASSIKAAVEQYF. The part of the CDR3 DNA that was read is TGTGCCAGTAGTATAAAGGCGGCGGTCGAG.

With regard to this clone: The read falls 3 residues short of the CDR3 end, and the missing part is taken from the germline J gene. J is TRBJ1-1 and V is TRBV19; D is possibly TRBD1 (5 bases). The V end was cut by 3 bases, the J end by 6 bases, with 17 bases between. CDR1 and CDR2 from the germline V gene are LNHDA and SQIVND (reference sequence). This CDR3 spans 15 amino acids. Incomplete CDR3 DNA: TGTGCCAGTAGTATCAATCCCCCGACAGTTGCTGAA. Translated, it gives CASSINPPTVAE. The full CDR3 reads CASSINPPTVAEAFF.

This clone was observed at least ten times. The read comes to an end 3 residues before the CDR3 does, leaving the germline J gene to fill in the end. V is TRBV30 and J is TRBJ2-3; weak D call: TRBD2 (5 bases). Germline V CDR1 and CDR2: GTSNPN, SVGIG (reference sequence). The CDR3 totals 14 residues. Trimming took 3 bases from V and 0 from J, leaving 10 bases between them. The part of the CDR3 DNA that was read is TGTGCCTGGAGCCTGTCGGGGAGCACAGATACG. Protein: CAWSLSGSTDT. The complete CDR3 sequence is CAWSLSGSTDTQYF. Filled out from reference TRBV30 and TRBJ2-3, the complete variable domain reads SQTIHQWPATLVQPVGSPLSLECTVEGTSNPNLYWYRQAAGRGLQLLFYSVGIGQISSEVPQNLSASRPQDRQFILSSKKLLLSDSGFYLCAWSLSGSTDTQYFGPGTRLTVL.

There are many counts of this clone. The read stops 3 residues short of the end of the CDR3; the missing end is completed from the germline J gene. The chain is built from TRBV18 and TRBJ2-1; TRBD1 is a possible D gene (5 bases). CDR3 length equals 13 residues. V lost 2 bases and J 6 bases, leaving 8 bases between the germline ends. Germline V gives CDR1 KGHSH, CDR2 LQKENI. The sequenced part of the CDR3 DNA is TGTGCCAGCTCACCATGGGGCAGCAATGAG. Protein sequence: CASSPWGSNE. The full CDR3 protein reads CASSPWGSNEQFF.

This clone has only a few counts. The read is 3 residues too short to cover the CDR3 end, so that end is filled in from the germline J gene. The rearrangement joins TRBV29-1 to TRBJ2-7; tentative D call: TRBD1 (5 bases). This CDR3 has 14 amino acids. Trimming shortened V by 1 base and J by 3 bases, and 13 bases separated the two germline ends. Germline V gene sequence: CDR1 SQVTM, CDR2 ANQGSEA. The CDR3 DNA, read in part, is TGCAGCGTTGAAGCACCAGGGAAGGTCTACGAG. Its protein is CSVEAPGKVYE. The full CDR3 reads CSVEAPGKVYEQYF.

This clone was observed a handful of times. Read coverage stops 3 residues before the CDR3 terminus; the germline J gene supplies the remainder. V gene TRBV11-1 combines with J gene TRBJ2-2; 10 bases are shared with TRBD1. The CDR3 sequence is 14 residues long. Per the germline V gene, CDR1 is SGHAT and CDR2 is FQDESV (reference sequence). V gave up 8 bases and J gave up 7 bases; unmatched junction bases: 7. The CDR3: CASGDRGQSGELFF. CDR3 DNA, as far as it was read: TGTGCCAGCGGCGACAGGGGGCAAAGCGGGGAG.

With regard to this clone: The sequence runs out 3 residues before the end of the CDR3; the remainder is reconstructed from the germline J gene. The V gene is TRBV7-6, the J gene TRBJ2-3; D is possibly TRBD2 (6 bases). There are 14 residues in the CDR3. Germline CDR1 and CDR2: SGHVS and FNYEAQ. The V gene lost 7 bases and the J gene lost 0 bases, with 11 bases spanning the gap. CDR3 DNA (partial): TGTGCCAGCACCTCCGGGACTAGCACAGATACG. Translated, it gives CASTSGTSTDT. The full CDR3 protein is CASTSGTSTDTQYF. Full variable domain (outside the CDR3, taken from reference TRBV7-6 and TRBJ2-3): GAGVSQSPRYKVTKRGQDVALRCDPISGHVSLYWYRQALGQGPEFLTYFNYEAQQDKSGLPNDRFSAERPEGSISTLTIQRTEQRDSAMYRCASTSGTSTDTQYFGPGTRLTVL.

This clone was seen ten or more times. The observed sequence ends 3 residues before the CDR3 terminus, with the missing tail filled in from the germline J gene. V gene TRBV18 combines with J gene TRBJ2-5; TRBD1 is a possible D gene (5 bases). This CDR3 is 12 amino acids long. Germline assignment: CDR1 KGHSH and CDR2 LQKENI. Between the trimmed V and J ends, which lost 2 bases and 5 bases, there was a span of 6 bases. CDR3 DNA, as far as it was read: TGTGCCAGCTCACCAAAGGGGGAGACC. It specifies CASSPKGET. The full CDR3 sequence reads CASSPKGETQYF.

Turning to this clone: With the read ending 3 residues before the CDR3 end, the germline J gene is used to fill in that end. The chain uses TRBV2 and TRBJ2-1; 10 positions match TRBD1. CDR1 and CDR2 (germline): SNHLY, FYNNEI. The CDR3 is 14 amino acids. After removal of 6 bases from V and 9 bases from J, the junction contained 8 bases not matched to a gene. CDR3 region: CASSTGTGDVEQFF. CDR3 DNA (partial): TGTGCCAGCAGCACCGGGACAGGGGACGTTGAG.

This clone was detected only a few times. The sequence runs out 3 residues before the end of the CDR3; the remainder is reconstructed from the germline J gene. The V gene is TRBV30, the J gene TRBJ2-7; weak D call: TRBD2 (6 bases). The CDR3 runs 13 residues. Germline values: CDR1 GTSNPN, CDR2 SVGIG (reference sequence). The V end was cut by 4 bases, the J end by 4 bases, with 14 bases between. CDR3 amino acids: CAWTGGRTYEQYF. CDR3 DNA, as far as it was read: TGTGCCTGGACCGGGGGACGAACGTACGAG.

This clone was observed a few times. The CDR3: CASSLEGPEAFF. CDR3 DNA, as far as it was read: TGTGCCAGCAGCTTAGAGGGTCCCGAA. This chain joins TRBV7-9 and TRBJ1-1, with D unclear. The read terminates 3 residues before the CDR3 end, so the remaining end is supplied by the germline J gene. The CDR3 is made up of 12 amino acids. CDR1 is SEHNR and CDR2 is FQNEAQ in the germline V gene (reference sequence).

The table lists this clone with many counts. Sequencing ends 3 residues short of the CDR3 end; the germline J gene provides the rest. The chain links TRBV2 to TRBJ2-3; D call uncertain. Germline V gene data show CDR1 as SNHLY and CDR2 as FYNNEI. The CDR3 length is 15 residues. The ends were cut back, 5 bases at V and 2 bases at J, with 14 bases in the middle. The DNA read from the CDR3 is TGTGCCAGCAGTTCTGAGATGGCCCTCACAGATACG. It encodes CASSSEMALTDT. The CDR3 in its entirety is CASSSEMALTDTQYF. Full variable domain (outside the CDR3, taken from reference TRBV2 and TRBJ2-3): EPEVTQTPSHQVTQMGQEVILRCVPISNHLYFYWYRQILGQKVEFLVSFYNNEISEKSEIFDDQFSVERPDGSNFTLKIRSTKLEDSAMYFCASSSEMALTDTQYFGPGTRLTVL.

This clone was picked up a small number of times. The junction differs from germline at one of its ends, possibly a read error. The read finishes 3 residues shy of the CDR3 end, and the germline J gene is used to complete it. The V call is TRBV18, the J call TRBJ1-5; perhaps TRBD1 as D (6 bases). Looked up from germline, CDR1 is KGHSH and CDR2 is LQKENI. The CDR3 is made up of 16 amino acids. CDR3 bases read: TGTGCCAGCTCACCAGCGACCGGGACAAGCAAGCAGCCC. Its protein product is CASSPATGTSKQP. The whole CDR3 protein reads CASSPATGTSKQPQHF.